This record looks at one TCR beta chain sequence and its context. This specimen belongs to a study of shared clonotypes between healthy human individuals. This CDR3 contains 16 residues. Per germline, CDR1 MGHDK and CDR2 SYGVNS. V was trimmed by 3 bases and J by 0 bases, leaving 9 bases between them. Each of the donors was a healthy adult who was HIV-negative and had not had a recent acute infection or vaccination. This table comes from immunoSEQ multiplex PCR, and its TCRdb copy is limited to in-frame clones, with some not included. In the table there are more than 150,000 clones, approximately 92% of which are singletons.

This TCR was recovered from a woman aged 25 to 39 in good health. The sequencing sample was made of naive CD4+ T cells sorted from blood. Subset denoted: CD45RA+ positively selected. This rearrangement joins TRBV25-1 to TRBJ2-6; D gene ambiguous. CDR3 nucleotide sequence: TGTGCCAGCAGTGATGGGCGCCTCTCTGGGGCCAACGTCCTGACTTTC. Its protein is CASSDGRLSGANVLTF.